The clone carrying this T cell receptor (beta chain) was seen more than once but under ten times. The antigen is not known. This entry belongs to a study of regulatory T cells in long-lasting Graves disease. On the study more broadly: Persistent cases were those of Graves' disease that involved over 5 years of antithyroid drugs with positive TSH receptor antibodies. Study-wide results and limits: There was favoring of TRBV28, TRBJ1-2 and TRBJ2-5 in persistent disease.

The V and J ends lost 2 bases and 5 bases respectively, with 15 bases between them. CDR1 is SGHTA and CDR2 is FQGNSA in the germline V gene. The CDR3 has 15 residues. CDR3 regions were amplified by Arm-PCR using iRepertoire HTBI primers to build TCR beta libraries. In the authors' methods: Samples jointly harbored roughly 60 TRBV and 15 or so TRBJ segments. TCRdb ran MiXCR on the multiplex PCR reads and lists one entry per CDR3 protein. TCRdb, rather than the study authors, made the V and J calls. The data contain some 300,000 distinct CDR3 sequences, around 23% of them singletons. Time point noted: persistent/refractory GD, antithyroid drugs over 5 years with positive TRAb. Extracted PBMC RNA gave rise to the TCR library. In Xi'an, China, an endocrinology department was the source of patients.

This TCR derives from a female donor with Graves disease. The chain joins TRBV7-2 to TRBJ2-5, with D possibly TRBD1 on 6 matching bases. The starting material was peripheral blood mononuclear cells (PBMCs), obtained when the disease was refractory, from a patient treated with antithyroid drugs. The CDR3 nucleotides are TGTGCCAGCAGCTTACGCAGGGGTGACGGGGAGACCCAGTACTTC. This gives the protein CASSLRRGDGETQYF. The variable domain in full, with the rest retrieved from reference TRBV7-2 and TRBJ2-5, is GAGVSQSPSNKVTEKGKDVELRCDPISGHTALYWYRQSLGQGLEFLIYFQGNSAPDKSGLPSDRFSAERTGGSVSTLTIQRTQQEDSAVYLCASSLRRGDGETQYFGPGTRLLVL.